This TCR beta chain was identified during a study of response to subunit inactivated influenza vaccine. Broader study findings: Authors suggested few new T cells are recruited by each seasonal influenza vaccination.

Using its own MiXCR run on the RT-PCR reads, TCRdb lists one record per CDR3 protein. This sample has approximately 250,000 distinct CDR3 sequences; roughly an eighth occur once, and the top ten carry approximately 7.8%. The table lists this clonotype with a few counts. The target antigen is unknown. This CDR3 has 14 residues. J lost 4 bases, V lost 2 bases, and 4 bases had no gene match. Germline CDR1 MNHEY, CDR2 SVGAGI. This TCR derives from a man aged 45-65 years who received an inactivated influenza vaccine. The chain uses TRBV6-5 and TRBJ2-7; 8 bases agree with TRBD2. The source material was non-naive T cells sorted from PBMCs, sampled 14 to 15 days before vaccination. The CDR3 sequence is CASSYRTSHYEQYF. The DNA of the CDR3 is TGTGCCAGCAGTTACCGGACTAGCCATTACGAGCAGTACTTC.